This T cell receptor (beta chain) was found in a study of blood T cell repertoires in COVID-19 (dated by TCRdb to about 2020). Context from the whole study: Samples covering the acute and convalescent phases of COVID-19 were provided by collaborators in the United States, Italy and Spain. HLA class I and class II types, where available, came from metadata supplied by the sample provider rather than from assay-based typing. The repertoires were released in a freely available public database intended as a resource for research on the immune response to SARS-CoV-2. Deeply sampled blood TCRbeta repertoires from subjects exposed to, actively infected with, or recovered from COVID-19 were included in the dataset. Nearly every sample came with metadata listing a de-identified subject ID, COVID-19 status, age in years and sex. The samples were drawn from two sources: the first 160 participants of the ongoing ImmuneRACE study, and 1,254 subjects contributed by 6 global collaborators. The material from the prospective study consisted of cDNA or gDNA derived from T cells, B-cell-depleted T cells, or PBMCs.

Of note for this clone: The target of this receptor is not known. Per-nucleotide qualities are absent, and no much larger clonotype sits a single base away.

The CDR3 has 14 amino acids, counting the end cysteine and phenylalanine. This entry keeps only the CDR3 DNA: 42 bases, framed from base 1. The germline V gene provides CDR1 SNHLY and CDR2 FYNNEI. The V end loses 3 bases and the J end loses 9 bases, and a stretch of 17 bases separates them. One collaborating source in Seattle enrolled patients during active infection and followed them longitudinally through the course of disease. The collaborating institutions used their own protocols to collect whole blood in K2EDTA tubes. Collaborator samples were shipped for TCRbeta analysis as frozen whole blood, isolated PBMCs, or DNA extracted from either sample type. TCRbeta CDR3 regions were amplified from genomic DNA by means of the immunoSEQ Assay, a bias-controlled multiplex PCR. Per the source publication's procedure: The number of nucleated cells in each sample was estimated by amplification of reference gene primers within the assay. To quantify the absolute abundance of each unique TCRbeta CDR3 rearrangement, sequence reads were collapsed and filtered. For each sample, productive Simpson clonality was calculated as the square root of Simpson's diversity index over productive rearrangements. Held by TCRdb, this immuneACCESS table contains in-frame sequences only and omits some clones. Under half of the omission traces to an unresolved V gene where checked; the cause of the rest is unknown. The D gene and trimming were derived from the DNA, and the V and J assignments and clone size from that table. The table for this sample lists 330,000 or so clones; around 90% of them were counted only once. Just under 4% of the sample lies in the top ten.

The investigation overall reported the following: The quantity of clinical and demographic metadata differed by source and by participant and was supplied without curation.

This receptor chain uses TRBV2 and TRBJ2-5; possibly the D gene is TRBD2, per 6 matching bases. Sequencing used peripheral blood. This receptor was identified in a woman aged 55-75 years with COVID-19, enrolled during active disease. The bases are TGTGCCAGCAGTGACCTCCTCTCCGGGGAGGCCCAGTACTTC. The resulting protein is CASSDLLSGEAQYF.